The present T cell receptor beta chain was sequenced within a study of blood T cell repertoires in COVID-19. Study-wide background: There were acute and convalescent COVID-19 samples, and they came from the United States, Italy and Spain.

In the original processing: Reference gene primer amplification yielded estimated nucleated cell counts. TCRdb's table, derived via immunoSEQ multiplex PCR, lists solely in-frame clones and lacks some. The V and J calls and clone size are taken from that table; D and trimming were inferred from the DNA. The data show about 150,000 clones, with roughly 85% seen just once and 8% to 9% held by the top ten. Seattle's enrolled individuals joined amid active infection and were then monitored longitudinally. Trimming removed 5 bases from V and 6 bases from J; junction bases left unmatched: 12. The germline CDR1 and CDR2 sequences are SGHVS and FNYEAQ. The CDR3 covers 15 residues.

This receptor was identified in an older woman with COVID-19, enrolled during active disease. The V call is TRBV7-6, the J call TRBJ1-2; TRBD1 matches 7 bases. Specimen: peripheral blood. The DNA of the CDR3 is TGTGCCAGCAGCCCCCAGGGACAGATGGGCCATGGCTACACCTTC. Translation gives CASSPQGQMGHGYTF.